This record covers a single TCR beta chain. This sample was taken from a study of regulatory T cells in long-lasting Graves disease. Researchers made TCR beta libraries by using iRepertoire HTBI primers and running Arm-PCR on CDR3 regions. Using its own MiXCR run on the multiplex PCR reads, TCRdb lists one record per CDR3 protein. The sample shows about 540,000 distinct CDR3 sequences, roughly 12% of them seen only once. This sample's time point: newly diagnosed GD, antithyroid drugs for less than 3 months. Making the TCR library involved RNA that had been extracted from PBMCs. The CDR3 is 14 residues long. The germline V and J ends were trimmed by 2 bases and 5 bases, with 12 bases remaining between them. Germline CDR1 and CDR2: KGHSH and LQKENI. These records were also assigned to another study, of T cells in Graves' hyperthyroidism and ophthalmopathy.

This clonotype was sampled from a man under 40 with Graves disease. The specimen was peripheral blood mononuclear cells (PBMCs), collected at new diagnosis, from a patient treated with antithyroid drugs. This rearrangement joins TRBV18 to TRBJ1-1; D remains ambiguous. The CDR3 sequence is CASSPNLRLTEAFF. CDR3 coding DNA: TGTGCCAGCTCACCAAATTTAAGACTGACTGAAGCTTTCTTT.